The TCR beta chain described here comes from a study of vaccination and CD4 T cells after COVID-19. For the study at large: Stimuli were overlapping spike peptide pools of SARS-CoV-2 and three common cold coronaviruses (HCoV-NL63, HCoV-OC43, HCoV-229E).

Germline V gene data show CDR1 as DFQATT and CDR2 as SNEGSKA (reference sequence). The CDR3 length is 16 residues. A word on this clonotype: Its target is not known. The junction shows a germline mismatch at one end, possibly a read error.

The treatment: approximately 11-day PBMC culture with coronavirus spike peptide pools or control peptides (ViraFEST assay). These CD4+ T cells came from an unexposed donor, sampled before the COVID-19 pandemic (2011-2018). The authors swapped half the medium for fresh IL-2 medium on days 3 and 7. When enough cells were available, unexposed-donor CD4+ T cells were probed with SARS-CoV-2 S/N and four cold-coronavirus spikes. At the Johns Hopkins FTIC core, DNA taken from cultured CD4+ T cells was sequenced by way of the Oncomine TCR Beta short-read assay. Genomic DNA was drawn out of CD4+ T cells grown in culture. TCRdb re-called the PCR reads through MiXCR, storing one row per CDR3 protein. The sample includes several thousand distinct CDR3 sequences, around 34% of them seen just once.

This chain joins TRBV20-1 and TRBJ2-7, with 10 positions matching TRBD2. The clonotype comes from a human donor in good health. Sequenced: CD4+ T cells from blood, cultured in vitro. Here the CDR3 reads CRASGGLALSSYEQYF. The CDR3 DNA is TGCAGAGCTAGCGGGGGACTAGCGTTAAGCTCCTACGAGCAGTACTTC.